This T cell receptor beta chain originates from a study of T cells in Graves' hyperthyroidism and ophthalmopathy. General study points: Most clonotypes expanded in thyroid above 0.001 were likewise present in blood.

This clonotype was recorded many times. The target antigen is unknown. RNA transcripts gave rise to amplified TCR beta CDR3 regions. The HTBI set primed first-round TCR CDR3 RT-PCR. MiXCR, applied by TCRdb to the multiplex PCR reads, yields one record per CDR3 protein. Here the sample spans 300,000 or so distinct CDR3 sequences, about 17% being singletons. CDR1 SGHTA and CDR2 FQGNSA come from the germline V gene. V lost 1 base, J lost 6 bases, and 10 bases lay in between. CDR3 length: 14 residues. Ophthalmopathy patients had moderate-to-severe active disease, CAS ≥3, NOSPECS ≥4, and disease duration under 3 months. It was uncontrolled infection, other autoimmune disease, pregnancy or lactation that excluded patients. Fresh peripheral blood, less than 11 ml of it, supplied the PBMCs.

Sequenced: blood. This TCR was sampled from a woman aged 55 to 70 with Graves' ophthalmopathy. The V call is TRBV7-2, the J call TRBJ2-1; D not resolved. CDR3: CASSLDAVINEQFF. CDR3 nucleotide sequence: TGTGCCAGCAGCTTAGATGCCGTCATCAATGAGCAGTTCTTC.